The source of this TCR beta chain is a study of CD8+ T cells in alopecia areata. CDR1 and CDR2 from the germline V gene are LGHNA and YSLEER. The V end was cut by 2 bases, the J end by 7 bases, with 27 bases between. This CDR3 is built from 18 residues. Following extraction, RNA underwent reverse transcription to cDNA, which served as the sequencing template. Assay: immunoSEQ multiplex PCR; the TCRdb copy retains only in-frame clones and omits some. The table includes 100,000 to 150,000 clones, approximately 48% detected once. This receptor was taken from a human donor with alopecia areata. The chain is built from TRBV4-3 and TRBJ2-7; perhaps D is TRBD1 or TRBD2 (5 bases each). This material consisted of CD8+ T cells sorted from blood, taken at week 0. In DNA, the CDR3 is TGCGCCAGCAGCCAACAGTTGGTGGGGGAAGGTAAAATAGGGGAGCAGTACTTC. Translating it yields CASSQQLVGEGKIGEQYF.